This is a list of T cell receptor beta chains from one sample in a study of T cell changes during pregnancy in multiple sclerosis. Clones were sequenced by immunoSEQ multiplex PCR, and TCRdb holds only the in-frame ones, with some missing. This sample has 80,000 to 130,000 clones, with 94% found just once. Specimen: peripheral blood, collected before pregnancy. These receptors were obtained from a female donor with multiple sclerosis, enrolled in a pregnancy study. Each CDR3 is given with its conserved first and last residue. The D gene is left open where the match is weak. Rows may omit the clone size; those that give it use once, few, many or a size class.

j_call d_call v_call clone_size cdr3_aa cdr3_nt
TRBJ2-7 TRBD1 TRBV12-5 - CASGTGQGPYEQYF TGTGCTAGTGGTACCGGACAGGGACCCTACGAGCAGTACTTC
TRBJ2-1 - TRBV28 - CASRITGSSYNEQFF TGTGCCAGCCGAATCACAGGGAGCTCCTACAATGAGCAGTTCTTC
TRBJ1-5 - TRBV28 once CAGGAKGVSQPQHF TGTGCCGGGGGGGCCAAGGGGGTTAGTCAGCCCCAGCATTTT
TRBJ2-3 - TRBV5-1 - CASNALSTDTQYF TGCGCCAGCAACGCACTAAGCACAGATACGCAGTATTTT
TRBJ2-7 - TRBV15 - CATSPTGTAAYEQYF TGTGCCACCAGCCCAACCGGGACTGCCGCCTACGAGCAGTACTTC
TRBJ2-1 TRBD1 TRBV4-3 - CASSRMDRGLRSEQFF TGCGCCAGCAGCCGAATGGACAGGGGGTTGCGGAGTGAGCAGTTCTTC
TRBJ2-2 - TRBV9 - CASSAGGVAGELFF TGTGCCAGCAGCGCAGGCGGGGTAGCCGGGGAGCTGTTTTTT
TRBJ2-1 - TRBV2 - CASRGSYYNEQFF TGTGCCAGCAGGGGTAGCTATTACAATGAGCAGTTCTTC
TRBJ1-1 - TRBV6-1 - CASSGIQGRNTEAFF TGTGCCAGCAGTGGGATACAGGGTCGGAACACTGAAGCTTTCTTT
TRBJ2-1 TRBD1 TRBV7-6 - CASSLGTGGASSYNEQFF TGTGCCAGCAGCTTAGGGACAGGGGGAGCGTCTTCCTACAATGAGCAGTTCTTC
TRBJ2-7 - TRBV28 - CASSARGGAVRVKQYF TGTGCCAGCAGCGCCAGAGGGGGGGCAGTCAGGGTGAAGCAGTACTTC
TRBJ1-2 - TRBV21-1 - CASSKLLVNYGYTF TGTGCCAGCAGCAAATTACTAGTTAACTATGGCTACACCTTC
TRBJ1-1 - TRBV10-1 - CASSGDSAQNTEAFF TGCGCCAGCAGTGGGGACTCGGCCCAGAACACTGAAGCTTTCTTT
TRBJ1-1 - TRBV30 - CAWSAGAPAFF TGTGCCTGGAGTGCAGGGGCTCCGGCTTTCTTT
TRBJ2-2 - TRBV9 - CASSVDPLAGSPVGELFF TGTGCCAGCAGCGTAGATCCTCTCGCCGGGTCCCCTGTCGGGGAGCTGTTTTTT
TRBJ2-7 - TRBV27 - CASKVGVGSYEQYF TGTGCCAGCAAGGTAGGGGTTGGCTCCTACGAGCAGTACTTC
TRBJ1-2 TRBD1 TRBV9 - CASSVVSGGGENYGYTF TGTGCCAGCAGCGTAGTCTCAGGGGGAGGTGAGAACTATGGCTACACCTTC
TRBJ2-5 TRBD1 TRBV5-8 - CASSLTDRSGETQYF TGTGCCAGCAGCTTGACGGACAGGTCGGGGGAGACCCAGTACTTC
TRBJ1-2 TRBD1 TRBV7-9 - CASSGGTGGYGYTF TGTGCCAGCAGCGGGGGGACAGGGGGCTATGGCTACACCTTC
TRBJ2-2 TRBD1 TRBV2 once CASRWGQINTGELFF TGTGCCAGCAGGTGGGGACAGATAAACACCGGGGAGCTGTTTTTT
TRBJ2-1 TRBD2 TRBV6-4 - CASSELLAGSYNEQFF TGTGCCAGCAGTGAACTACTAGCGGGGTCCTACAATGAGCAGTTCTTC
TRBJ2-7 TRBD1 TRBV30 once CASSGTGGLSSYEQYF TGTGCCAGCTCCGGGACAGGGGGCCTGAGCTCCTACGAGCAGTACTTC
TRBJ2-1 TRBD2 TRBV11-2 - CASSHEQRGTYNEQFF TGTGCCAGCAGTCATGAGCAGCGGGGCACCTACAATGAGCAGTTCTTC
TRBJ2-2 - TRBV6-1 - CASTATRNTGELFF TGTGCCAGCACCGCCACCAGGAACACCGGGGAGCTGTTTTTT
TRBJ1-2 TRBD1 TRBV5-5 - CASSGTGQGGYTF TGTGCCAGCAGCGGAACGGGACAGGGCGGCTACACCTTC
TRBJ2-1 TRBD2 TRBV9 - CASSASGTRAYNEQFF TGTGCCAGCAGTGCTTCCGGGACTAGAGCCTACAATGAGCAGTTCTTC
TRBJ2-1 - TRBV27 - CASSLKSTPRERFF TGTGCCAGCAGTCTAAAATCGACTCCCCGTGAGCGGTTCTTC
TRBJ1-1 - TRBV14 - CASSQDRRGFEAFF TGTGCCAGCAGCCAAGATCGAAGGGGTTTTGAAGCTTTCTTT
TRBJ1-2 - TRBV30 - CAWSGVGKYGYTF TGTGCCTGGAGTGGTGTCGGGAAATATGGCTACACCTTC
TRBJ2-1 TRBD2 TRBV27 once CASSSGGRFNEQFF TGTGCCAGCAGTAGTGGCGGGAGGTTCAATGAGCAGTTCTTC
TRBJ1-1 - TRBV2 - CARRVLRGNTEAFF TGTGCCAGAAGGGTTCTCAGGGGGAACACTGAAGCTTTCTTT
TRBJ2-7 - TRBV5-4 - CASSSTIKQGMAQYF TGTGCCAGCAGCTCCACAATCAAACAGGGTATGGCGCAGTACTTC
TRBJ1-2 TRBD1 TRBV27 - CASSMADRGNGNYGYTF TGTGCCAGCAGTATGGCGGACAGGGGAAACGGTAACTATGGCTACACCTTC
TRBJ1-1 - TRBV7-2 - CASSFGWGREAFF TGTGCCAGCAGCTTTGGGTGGGGCAGGGAAGCTTTCTTT
TRBJ1-2 - TRBV4-2 - CASSQPQGSNYYGYTF TGTGCCAGCAGCCAACCCCAGGGAAGCAATTACTATGGCTACACCTTC
TRBJ2-2 - TRBV5-1 few CASSFLSTGELFF TGCGCCAGCAGTTTTCTTTCCACCGGGGAGCTGTTTTTT
TRBJ2-3 TRBD2 TRBV2 - CASSDSASGRPTDTQYF TGTGCCAGCAGTGACTCGGCTAGCGGGAGGCCCACAGATACGCAGTATTTT